This T cell receptor beta chain was recovered during a study of type 1 regulatory T cells. The study, taken as a whole, reports: Compared with non-type 1 regulatory T cells, type 1 regulatory T cells showed a more restricted TCR repertoire.

MiXCR, run by TCRdb on the reads, gives a single entry per CDR3 protein. The table lists about 62,000 distinct CDR3 sequences, less than 65% of them singletons. This clonotype was seen a few times. Its antigen is currently unknown. The CDR3 extends over 15 amino acids. The V gene's germline CDR1 is SQVTM and CDR2 ANQGSEA. Losses at the gene ends were 3 bases for V and 0 bases for J; bases not matched to a gene: 2. The J gene is TRBJ1-1, the V gene TRBV29-1; 12 bases match TRBD1. The origin of this receptor is a human donor in good health. Sample: cultured non-Tr1 T cells, either the whole culture or a sorted T cell fraction (not recorded which). CDR3 in DNA: TGCAGCGTTGAGGGACAGGGGGCAGTGAACACTGAAGCTTTCTTT. Amino acids: CSVEGQGAVNTEAFF.